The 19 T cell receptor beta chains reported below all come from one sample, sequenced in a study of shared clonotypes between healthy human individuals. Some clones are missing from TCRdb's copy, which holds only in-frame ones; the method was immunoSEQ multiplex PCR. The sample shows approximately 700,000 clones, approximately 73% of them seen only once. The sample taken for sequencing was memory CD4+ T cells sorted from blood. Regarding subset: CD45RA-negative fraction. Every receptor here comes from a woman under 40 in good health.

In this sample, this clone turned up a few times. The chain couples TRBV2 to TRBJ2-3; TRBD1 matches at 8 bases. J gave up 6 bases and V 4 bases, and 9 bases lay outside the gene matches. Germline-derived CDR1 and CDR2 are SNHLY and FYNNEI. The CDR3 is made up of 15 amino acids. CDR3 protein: CASSAGTGEPDTQYF. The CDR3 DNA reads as TGTGCCAGCAGTGCCGGGACAGGTGAGCCGGATACGCAGTATTTT.

The CDR3 is CASRETGQSSYNEQFF. CDR3 DNA sequence: TGTGCCAGTCGGGAGACAGGTCAGAGCTCCTACAATGAGCAGTTCTTC. The V call is TRBV19, the J call TRBJ2-1; D may be TRBD1 or TRBD2 (6 bases each). The CDR3 is made up of 16 amino acids. CDR1 is LNHDA and CDR2 is SQIVND in the germline V gene (reference sequence). V was pared by 8 bases and J by 0 bases, with 17 bases between.

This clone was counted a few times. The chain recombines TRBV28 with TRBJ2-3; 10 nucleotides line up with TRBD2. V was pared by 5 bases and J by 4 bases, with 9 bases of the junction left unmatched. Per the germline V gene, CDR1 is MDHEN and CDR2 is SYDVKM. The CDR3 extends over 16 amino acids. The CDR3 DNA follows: TGTGCCAGCAGTGTCTTAGCGGGAGGTGGCGCAGATACGCAGTATTTT. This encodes CASSVLAGGGADTQYF.

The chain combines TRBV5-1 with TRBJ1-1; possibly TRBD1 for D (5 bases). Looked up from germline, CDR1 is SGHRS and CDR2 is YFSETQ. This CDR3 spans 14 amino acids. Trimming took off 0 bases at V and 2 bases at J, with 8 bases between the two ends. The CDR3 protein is CASSLAGRNTEAFF. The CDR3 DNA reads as TGCGCCAGCAGCTTGGCAGGGCGAAACACTGAAGCTTTCTTT.

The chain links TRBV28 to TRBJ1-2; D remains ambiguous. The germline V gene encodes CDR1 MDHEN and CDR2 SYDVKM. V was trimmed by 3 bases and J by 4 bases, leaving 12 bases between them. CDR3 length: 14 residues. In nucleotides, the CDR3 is TGTGCCAGCAGTTTCCGGGAACCCTTCTATGGCTACACCTTC. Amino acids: CASSFREPFYGYTF.

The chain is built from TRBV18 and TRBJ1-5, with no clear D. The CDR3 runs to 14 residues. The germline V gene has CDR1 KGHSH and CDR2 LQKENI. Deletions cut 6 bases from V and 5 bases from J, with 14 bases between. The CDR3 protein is CASSPARGDQPQHF. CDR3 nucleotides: TGTGCCAGCTCCCCTGCCCGTGGAGATCAGCCCCAGCATTTT. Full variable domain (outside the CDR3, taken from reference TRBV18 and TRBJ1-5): NAGVMQNPRHLVRRRGQEARLRCSPMKGHSHVYWYRQLPEEGLKFMVYLQKENIIDESGMPKERFSAEFPKEGPSILRIQQVVRGDSAAYFCASSPARGDQPQHFGDGTRLSIL.

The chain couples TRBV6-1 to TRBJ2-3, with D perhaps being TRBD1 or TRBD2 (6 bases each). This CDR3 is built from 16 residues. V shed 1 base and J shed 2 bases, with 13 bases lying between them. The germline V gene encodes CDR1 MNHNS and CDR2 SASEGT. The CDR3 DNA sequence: TGTGCCAGCAGTGAAGTGGGGGGCAAGGTCACAGATACGCAGTATTTT. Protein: CASSEVGGKVTDTQYF.

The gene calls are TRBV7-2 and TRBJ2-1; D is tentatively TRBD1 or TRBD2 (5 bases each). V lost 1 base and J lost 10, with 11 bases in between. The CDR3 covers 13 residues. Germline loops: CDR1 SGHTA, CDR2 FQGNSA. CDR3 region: CASSLGGKGEQFF. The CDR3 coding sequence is TGTGCCAGCAGCTTAGGGGGGAAAGGCGAGCAGTTCTTC.

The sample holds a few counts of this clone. The CDR3 loop reads CAIPSPPSYEQYF. CDR3 DNA: TGTGCCATCCCGAGTCCCCCGTCCTACGAGCAGTACTTC. V usage is TRBV7-7 and J usage is TRBJ2-7; unclear D gene. Trimming took off 10 bases at V and 1 base at J, with 14 bases between the two ends. Germline V gives CDR1 SSHAT, CDR2 FNYEAQ (reference sequence). There are 13 residues in the CDR3.

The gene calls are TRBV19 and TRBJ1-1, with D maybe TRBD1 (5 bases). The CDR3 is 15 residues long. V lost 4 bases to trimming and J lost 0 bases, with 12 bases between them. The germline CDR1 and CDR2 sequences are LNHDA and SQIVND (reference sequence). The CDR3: CASSKGSVMNTEAFF. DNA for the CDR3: TGTGCCAGTAGTAAGGGGAGCGTCATGAACACTGAAGCTTTCTTT.

The CDR3 bases are TGTGCCAGCAGGGGACTAGCGGATCCGCGAGATACGCAGTATTTT. It translates to CASRGLADPRDTQYF. The chain carries TRBV6-1 and TRBJ2-3; 11 bases are a match to TRBD2. The V gene's germline CDR1 is MNHNS and CDR2 SASEGT. This CDR3 is built from 15 residues. With 6 bases clipped from V and 5 bases from J, the junction kept 7 bases outside the gene matches.

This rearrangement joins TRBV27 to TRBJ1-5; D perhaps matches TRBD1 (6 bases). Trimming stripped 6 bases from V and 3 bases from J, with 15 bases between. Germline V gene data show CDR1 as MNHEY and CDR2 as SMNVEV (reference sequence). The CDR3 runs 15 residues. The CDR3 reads CASRGSPGANQPQHF. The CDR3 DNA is TGTGCCAGCAGGGGAAGCCCGGGGGCCAATCAGCCCCAGCATTTT.

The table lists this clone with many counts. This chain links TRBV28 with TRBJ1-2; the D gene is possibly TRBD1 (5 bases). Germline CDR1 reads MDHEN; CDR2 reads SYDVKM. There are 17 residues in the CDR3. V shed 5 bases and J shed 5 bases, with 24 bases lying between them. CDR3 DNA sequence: TGTGCCAGCAGTATGACCGGGACCGGGCTAAATGTGTATGGCTACACCTTC. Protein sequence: CASSMTGTGLNVYGYTF.

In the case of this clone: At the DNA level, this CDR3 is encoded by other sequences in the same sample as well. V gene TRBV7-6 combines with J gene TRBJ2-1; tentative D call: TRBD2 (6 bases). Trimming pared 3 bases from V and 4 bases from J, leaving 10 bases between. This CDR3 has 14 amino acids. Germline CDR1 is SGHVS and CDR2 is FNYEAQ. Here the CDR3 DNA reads TGTGCCAGCAGCTTGCGCGGGACTTACAATGAGCAGTTCTTC. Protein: CASSLRGTYNEQFF.

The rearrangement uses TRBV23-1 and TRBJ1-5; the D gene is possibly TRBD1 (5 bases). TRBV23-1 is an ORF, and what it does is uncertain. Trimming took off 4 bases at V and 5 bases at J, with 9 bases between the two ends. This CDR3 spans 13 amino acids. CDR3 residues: CASSLRAYQPQHF. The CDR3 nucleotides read TGCGCCAGCAGTCTCAGGGCTTATCAGCCCCAGCATTTT.

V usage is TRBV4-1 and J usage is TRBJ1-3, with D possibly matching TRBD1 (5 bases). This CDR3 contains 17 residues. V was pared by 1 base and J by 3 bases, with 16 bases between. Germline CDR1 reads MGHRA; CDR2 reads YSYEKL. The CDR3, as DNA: TGCGCCAGCAGCCAAGGCGGGGCTCTTTCGCGTGGAAACACCATATATTTT. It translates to CASSQGGALSRGNTIYF.

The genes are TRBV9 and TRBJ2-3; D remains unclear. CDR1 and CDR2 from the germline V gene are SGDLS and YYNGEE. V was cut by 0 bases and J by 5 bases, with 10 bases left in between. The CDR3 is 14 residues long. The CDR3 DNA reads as TGTGCCAGCAGCGTAGGTCGCGTTCTAGATACGCAGTATTTT. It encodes CASSVGRVLDTQYF.

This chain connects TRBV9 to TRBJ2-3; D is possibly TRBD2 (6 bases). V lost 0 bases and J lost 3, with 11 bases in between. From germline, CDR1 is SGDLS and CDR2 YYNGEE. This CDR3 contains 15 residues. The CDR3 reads CASSVAVRDTDTQYF. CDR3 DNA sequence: TGTGCCAGCAGCGTAGCTGTGCGGGATACAGATACGCAGTATTTT.

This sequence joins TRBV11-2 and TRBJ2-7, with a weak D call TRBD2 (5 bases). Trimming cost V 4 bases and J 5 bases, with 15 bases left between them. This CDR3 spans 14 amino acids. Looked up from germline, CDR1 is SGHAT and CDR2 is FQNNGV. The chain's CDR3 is CASSWILDFDEQYF. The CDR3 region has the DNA TGTGCCAGCAGCTGGATACTAGATTTCGACGAGCAGTACTTC. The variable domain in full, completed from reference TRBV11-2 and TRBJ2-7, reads EAGVAQSPRYKIIEKRQSVAFWCNPISGHATLYWYQQILGQGPKLLIQFQNNGVVDDSQLPKDRFSAERLKGVDSTLKIQPAKLEDSAVYLCASSWILDFDEQYFGPGTRLTVT.